This T cell receptor beta chain is from a study of blood T cells in healthy people across ages. V lost 0 bases and J 3 bases, leaving 14 bases between the germline ends. CDR1 DFQATT and CDR2 SNEGSKA come from the germline V gene (reference sequence). The length of the CDR3 is 15 residues. Together with a sample-barcoded 5' primer, a J-beta primer mix was included in a second PCR lasting about 7 to 12 cycles. Researchers report that a template-switch adaptor with 12 random nucleotides tagged each cDNA molecule. Researchers report that each sample yielded at least 3 million CDR3-containing paired-end reads. TCRdb processed the 5' RACE reads anew with MiXCR; each CDR3 protein has one entry. The table records about 760,000 distinct CDR3 sequences, 25% of them present only once. Study-wide results and limits: As age increased, TCR beta diversity per million T cells fell in a roughly linear fashion.

This clonotype was seen only a few times. Its antigen is not known. These data are also associated with another study on T cells of mothers and their children. From that second work: Each donor was one of three healthy Caucasian mothers or one of their six children.

This sequence joins TRBV20-1 and TRBJ1-1, with D tentatively TRBD1 (5 bases). The source is a boy between 5 and 17 years old in good health. The sequencing input was blood. For the CDR3, the DNA is TGCAGTGCTAGAGATCTAGGAGGGGATGACACTGAAGCTTTCTTT. It specifies CSARDLGGDDTEAFF.